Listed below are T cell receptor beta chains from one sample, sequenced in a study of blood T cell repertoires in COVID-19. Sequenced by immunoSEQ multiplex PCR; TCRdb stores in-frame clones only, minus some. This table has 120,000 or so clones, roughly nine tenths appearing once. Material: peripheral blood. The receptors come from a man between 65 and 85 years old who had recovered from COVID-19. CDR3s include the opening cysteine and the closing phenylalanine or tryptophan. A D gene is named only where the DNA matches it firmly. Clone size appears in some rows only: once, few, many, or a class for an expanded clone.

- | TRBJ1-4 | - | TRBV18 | CASSPPPGVAEKLFF | TGTGCCAGCTCACCACCCCCAGGGGTCGCGGAAAAACTGTTTTTT
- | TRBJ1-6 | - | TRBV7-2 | CASSPPLNSPLHF | TGTGCCAGCAGCCCCCCCCTGAATTCACCCCTCCACTTT
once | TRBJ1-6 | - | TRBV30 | CAWKEGGSPLHF | TGTGCCTGGAAGGAAGGGGGTTCACCCCTCCACTTT
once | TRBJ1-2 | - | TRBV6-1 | CASSEAGYQGSYGYTF | TGTGCCAGCAGTGAAGCGGGTTACCAGGGGTCCTATGGCTACACCTTC
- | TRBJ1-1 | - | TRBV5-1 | CASSPVDTQNTEAFF | TGCGCCAGCAGCCCGGTGGACACCCAGAACACTGAAGCTTTCTTT
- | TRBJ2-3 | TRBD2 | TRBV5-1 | CASSLALAGGRTDTQYF | TGCGCCAGCAGCTTGGCCCTAGCGGGGGGTCGCACAGATACGCAGTATTTT
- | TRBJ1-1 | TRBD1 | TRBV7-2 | CASSPPTGGVADTEAFF | TGTGCCAGCAGCCCCCCGACAGGGGGAGTAGCGGATACTGAAGCTTTCTTT
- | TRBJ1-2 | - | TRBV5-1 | CASSPGQTYGYTF | TGCGCCAGCAGCCCAGGACAGACTTATGGCTACACCTTC
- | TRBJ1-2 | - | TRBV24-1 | CATSDSGGYQGYTF | TGTGCCACCAGTGATTCGGGGGGTTATCAAGGCTACACCTTC
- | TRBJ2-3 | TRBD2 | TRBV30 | CAWSVRGGTDTQYF | TGTGCCTGGAGTGTACGGGGAGGGACAGATACGCAGTATTTT
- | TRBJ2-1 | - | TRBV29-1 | CSVFGGRSSYNEQFF | TGCAGCGTTTTCGGGGGACGAAGCTCCTACAATGAGCAGTTCTTC